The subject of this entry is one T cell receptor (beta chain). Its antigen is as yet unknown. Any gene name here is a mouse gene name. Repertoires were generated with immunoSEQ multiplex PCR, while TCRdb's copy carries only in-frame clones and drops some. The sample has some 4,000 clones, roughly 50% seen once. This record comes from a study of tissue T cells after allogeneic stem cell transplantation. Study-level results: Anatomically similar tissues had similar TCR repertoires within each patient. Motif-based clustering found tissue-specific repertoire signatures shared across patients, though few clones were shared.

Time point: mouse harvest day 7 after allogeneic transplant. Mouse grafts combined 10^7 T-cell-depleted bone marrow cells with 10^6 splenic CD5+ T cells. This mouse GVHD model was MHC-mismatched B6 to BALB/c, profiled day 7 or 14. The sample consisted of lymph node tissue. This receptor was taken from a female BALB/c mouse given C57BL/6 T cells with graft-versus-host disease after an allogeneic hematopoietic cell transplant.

Here the CDR3 reads CASSDRSSYEQYF. The sequenced CDR3 bases are TGTGCCAGCAGTGACAGGAGCTCCTATGAACAGTAC. The rearrangement uses TRBV13-1 and TRBJ2-7; D is unclear. Read coverage stops 1 residue before the CDR3 terminus; the germline J gene supplies the remainder. This CDR3 region has 13 residues. Germline V gene sequence: CDR1 NSHNY, CDR2 SYGAGN. V shed 2 bases and J shed 0 bases, with 6 bases lying between them.